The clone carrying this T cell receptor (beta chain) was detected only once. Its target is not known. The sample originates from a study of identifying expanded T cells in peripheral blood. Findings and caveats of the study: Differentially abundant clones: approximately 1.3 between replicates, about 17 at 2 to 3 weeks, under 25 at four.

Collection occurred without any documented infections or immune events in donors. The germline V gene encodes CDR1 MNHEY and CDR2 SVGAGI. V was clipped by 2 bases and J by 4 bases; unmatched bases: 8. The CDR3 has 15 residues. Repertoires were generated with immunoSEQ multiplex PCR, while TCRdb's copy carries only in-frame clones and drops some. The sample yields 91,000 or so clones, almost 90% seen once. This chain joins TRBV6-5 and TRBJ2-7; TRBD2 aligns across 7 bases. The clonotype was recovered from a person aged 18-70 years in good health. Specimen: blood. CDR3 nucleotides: TGTGCCAGCAGTTACCACGGACTAGGAAGATACGAGCAGTACTTC. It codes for CASSYHGLGRYEQYF.